The sample holds many counts of the clone carrying this TCR beta chain. The germline V and J ends were trimmed by 1 base and 5 bases, with 14 bases remaining between them. From germline, CDR1 is GTSNPN and CDR2 SVGIG (reference sequence). The CDR3 consists of 14 residues. These data originate in a study of early T cells in non-severe SARS-CoV-2 infection. Attachment of unique molecular identifiers was made to individual cDNA molecules. TCRdb re-derived calls from the 5' RACE reads in MiXCR, one entry per CDR3 protein. The repertoire consists of more than 65,000 distinct CDR3 sequences, with over 3.5% occurring once and the leading ten covering 3.5% to 4%.

Sequenced here: whole blood, sampled at baseline. This clonotype was obtained from an adult who was a healthcare worker with PCR-confirmed SARS-CoV-2 infection or an uninfected control (not recorded which). The donor label of this sample is uncertain. The chain joins TRBV30 to TRBJ1-2, with no clear D. The CDR3 loop reads CAWSDFGVRYGYTF. Written as DNA, the CDR3 is TGTGCCTGGAGTGACTTTGGGGTGCGGTATGGCTACACCTTC.